These 7 T cell receptor beta chains originate from one sample sequenced in a study of a mutant IDH1 vaccine in newly diagnosed glioma. Libraries were prepared by immunoSEQ multiplex PCR; TCRdb keeps only in-frame clonotypes and omits some of them. The table includes about 40,000 clones, approximately 90% detected once. Time point described: week 5, during vaccination. One vaccine dose held 300 ug of mutant IDH1 20-mer peptide and came with topical imiquimod. For these TCRs, the target antigens are not known. Here the sequenced sample was PBMCs, taken from a glioma patient whose treatment included an IDH1 peptide vaccine. The receptors shown here come from a man aged 45 to 65 with glioma.

The rearrangement links TRBV9 to TRBJ2-2, with a tentative D call TRBD2 (7 bases). CDR3 size: 15 residues. V lost 4 bases, J lost 5 bases, and 15 bases lay in between. Germline CDR1 and CDR2: SGDLS and YYNGEE. Here the CDR3 DNA reads TGTGCCAGCAGCTCCCGAGGGGGGGAGACCGGGGAGCTGTTTTTT. Encoded protein: CASSSRGGETGELFF.

The genes are TRBV7-8 and TRBJ2-5; TRBD2 aligns across 12 bases. The CDR3 contains 15 residues. The germline V gene encodes CDR1 SGHVS and CDR2 FQNEAQ. V lost 4 bases to trimming and J lost 1 base; unmatched junction nucleotides: 1. CDR3 residues: CASSSSGGAQETQYF. CDR3 in DNA: TGTGCCAGCAGCTCTAGCGGGGGGGCCCAAGAGACCCAGTACTTC. The variable domain in full, completed from reference TRBV7-8 and TRBJ2-5, reads GAGVSQSPRYKVAKRGQDVALRCDPISGHVSLFWYQQALGQGPEFLTYFQNEAQLDKSGLPSDRFFAERPEGSVSTLKIQRTQQEDSAVYLCASSSSGGAQETQYFGPGTRLLVL.

The chain employs TRBV6-1 and TRBJ2-3; D gene unclear. Trimming took off 2 bases at V and 0 bases at J, with 12 bases between the two ends. Germline CDR1 reads MNHNS; CDR2 reads SASEGT. This CDR3 contains 16 residues. Written as DNA, the CDR3 is TGTGCCAGCAGTGAACATGTCTCGGGTAGCACAGATACGCAGTATTTT. Translation gives CASSEHVSGSTDTQYF.

The chain combines TRBV6-1 with TRBJ2-1; 7 positions match TRBD1. Trimming cost V 1 base and J 8 bases; bases outside gene matches: 5. The CDR3 is made up of 14 amino acids. Germline V lookup: CDR1 MNHNS, CDR2 SASEGT. DNA of the CDR3: TGTGCCAGCAGTGAAGTCGGCAGGGGGTATGAGCAGTTCTTC. Protein sequence: CASSEVGRGYEQFF.

In this sample, this clone turned up once. The J gene is TRBJ1-2, the V gene TRBV28; no clear D gene. CDR1 is MDHEN, CDR2 SYDVKM, per germline. The CDR3 contains 16 residues. Trimming removed 2 bases from V and 2 bases from J, with 15 bases in between. This chain's CDR3 is CASSLMGSGRNYGYTF. CDR3 DNA: TGTGCCAGCAGTTTAATGGGTTCGGGCAGAAACTATGGCTACACCTTC.

The chain recombines TRBV19 with TRBJ2-7; 8 bases line up with TRBD1. The V gene end was trimmed by 6 bases and the J gene end by 0 bases; junction bases not matched to a gene: 4. Germline CDR1 reads LNHDA; CDR2 reads SQIVND (reference sequence). This CDR3 is built from 14 residues. CDR3 sequence reads: CASSRQGNSYEQYF. The CDR3 nucleotides read TGTGCCAGTAGCCGACAGGGGAACTCCTACGAGCAGTACTTC.

The genes are TRBV7-2 and TRBJ1-3; tentative D call: TRBD1 (5 bases). This CDR3 is built from 13 residues. Germline V gene data show CDR1 as SGHTA and CDR2 as FQGNSA. Deletions cut 3 bases from V and 6 bases from J, with 9 bases between. As DNA, the CDR3 is TGTGCCAGCAGCTTCGGGGGGGTAAACACCATATATTTT. It is translated as CASSFGGVNTIYF.